A selection of T cell receptor beta chains follows, all from one sample in a study of blood T cell repertoires in COVID-19. The method was immunoSEQ multiplex PCR; TCRdb's version includes in-frame clones alone and lacks a portion of them. The sample lists 110,000 or so clones; around 90% were seen once. The source material was peripheral blood. The receptors here all came from a human donor in a cohort sampled during active COVID-19. The CDR3 runs from the conserved cysteine through the conserved F or W.

v_gene | CDR3aa
TRBV28 | CASRRTGGNIQYF
TRBV29-1 | CSAAQGTSYEQYF
TRBV5-1 | CASSRKRDAHTYEQYF
TRBV4-2 | CASSQDRGSSYEQYF
TRBV27 | CASGFQGNPLHF
TRBV9 | CASSYRDRETNTEAFF
TRBV6-4 | CASSAGGNQPQHF
TRBV19 | CASSSGTGGPQETQYF
TRBV9 | CASSVEAGVRNEQFF
TRBV5-1 | CASSLPPLAGAPGRRELFF
TRBV6-2/TRBV6-3 | CASSYSKGAPGQPQHF
TRBV6-5 | CASAGASGPRRQYF
TRBV5-1 | CASSLAPPPGYEQYF
TRBV6-6 | CASSPGWANEKLFF
TRBV2 | CAREGRLAGGRPVGSANVLTF
TRBV5-8 | CASSLTGSELGDTIYF
TRBV7-9 | CASRSKLAWTDTQYF